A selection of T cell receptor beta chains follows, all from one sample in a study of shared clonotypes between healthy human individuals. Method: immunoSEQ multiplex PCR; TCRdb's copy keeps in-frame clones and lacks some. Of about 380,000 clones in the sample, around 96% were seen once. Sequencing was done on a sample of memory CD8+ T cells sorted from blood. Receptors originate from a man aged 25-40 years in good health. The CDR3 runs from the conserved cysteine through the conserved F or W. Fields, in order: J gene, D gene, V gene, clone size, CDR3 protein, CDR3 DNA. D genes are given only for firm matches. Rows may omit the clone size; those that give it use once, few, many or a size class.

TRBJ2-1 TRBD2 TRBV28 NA CATKRTGTRIHNEQFF TGTGCCACCAAACGTACCGGGACTAGGATCCACAATGAGCAGTTCTTC
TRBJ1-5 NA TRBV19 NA CASSIDLGAGRQPQHF TGTGCCAGTAGTATAGATCTAGGGGCCGGCCGTCAGCCCCAGCATTTT
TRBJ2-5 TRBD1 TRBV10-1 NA CASSAARGKETQYF TGCGCCAGCAGTGCGGCCAGGGGGAAAGAGACCCAGTACTTC
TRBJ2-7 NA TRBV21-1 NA CASSKGTGLARVYEQYF TGTGCCAGCAGCAAAGGTACGGGACTAGCGAGAGTATACGAGCAGTACTTC
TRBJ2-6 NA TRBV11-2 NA CASSLDRFGANVLTF TGTGCCAGCAGCTTAGACAGGTTTGGGGCCAACGTCCTGACTTTC
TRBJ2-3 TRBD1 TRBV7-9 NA CASSDRDRGYTQYF TGTGCCAGCAGCGACCGGGACAGGGGATATACGCAGTATTTT
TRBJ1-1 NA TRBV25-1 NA CASSGQGFSTEAFF TGTGCCAGCAGTGGCCAGGGGTTCAGCACTGAAGCTTTCTTT
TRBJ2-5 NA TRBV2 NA CASSVESAQETQYF TGTGCCAGCAGTGTAGAAAGCGCTCAAGAGACCCAGTACTTC
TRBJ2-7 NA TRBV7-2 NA CASSLAGRTSLEQYF TGTGCCAGCAGCTTAGCTGGCAGGACCTCCCTAGAGCAGTACTTC
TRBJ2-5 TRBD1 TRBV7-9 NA CASDRGGRRIFQETQYF TGTGCCAGCGACAGGGGTGGACGGAGGATATTTCAAGAGACCCAGTACTTC
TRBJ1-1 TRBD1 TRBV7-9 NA CASGQGINTEAFF TGTGCCAGCGGACAGGGGATTAACACTGAAGCTTTCTTT
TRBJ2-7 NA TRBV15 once CATSGRHSYEQYF TGTGCCACCAGCGGCCGACACTCCTACGAGCAGTACTTC
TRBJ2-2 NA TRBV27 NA CASSRDRMNTGELFF TGTGCCAGCAGTCGCGACAGGATGAACACCGGGGAGCTGTTTTTT
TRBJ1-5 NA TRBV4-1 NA CASSQDFGSPGGNQPQHF TGCGCCAGCAGCCAAGATTTTGGGTCTCCAGGCGGCAATCAGCCCCAGCATTTT
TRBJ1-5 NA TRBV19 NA CASRLTRDPASVDQPQHF TGTGCCAGTAGATTAACCCGGGACCCTGCTTCGGTTGATCAGCCCCAGCATTTT
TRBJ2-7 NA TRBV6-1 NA CASQIGGPYEQYF TGTGCCAGCCAAATCGGGGGTCCCTACGAGCAGTACTTC
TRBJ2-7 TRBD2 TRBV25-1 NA CASSEFFPAGGGEQYF TGTGCCAGCAGTGAATTTTTTCCAGCGGGAGGAGGCGAGCAGTACTTC
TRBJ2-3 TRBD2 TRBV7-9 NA CASSLGTSGRSDTQYF TGTGCCAGCAGCTTGGGGACTAGCGGGAGGTCAGATACGCAGTATTTT
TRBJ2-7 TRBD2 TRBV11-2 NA CASSSTSGPYEQYF TGTGCCAGCAGCTCTACTAGCGGACCCTACGAGCAGTACTTC
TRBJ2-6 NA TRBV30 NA CAWNRLSGANVLTF TGTGCCTGGAATCGACTCTCTGGGGCCAACGTCCTGACTTTC
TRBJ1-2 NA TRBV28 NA CASSLEAGPGYTF TGTGCCAGCAGTTTAGAGGCAGGGCCCGGCTACACCTTC
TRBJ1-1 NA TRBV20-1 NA CTTQPNTEAFF TGCACCACGCAACCCAACACTGAAGCTTTCTTT
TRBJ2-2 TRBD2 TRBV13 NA CASSLETGLAGVSTGELFF TGTGCCAGCAGCTTAGAAACGGGACTAGCGGGAGTTAGCACCGGGGAGCTGTTTTTT